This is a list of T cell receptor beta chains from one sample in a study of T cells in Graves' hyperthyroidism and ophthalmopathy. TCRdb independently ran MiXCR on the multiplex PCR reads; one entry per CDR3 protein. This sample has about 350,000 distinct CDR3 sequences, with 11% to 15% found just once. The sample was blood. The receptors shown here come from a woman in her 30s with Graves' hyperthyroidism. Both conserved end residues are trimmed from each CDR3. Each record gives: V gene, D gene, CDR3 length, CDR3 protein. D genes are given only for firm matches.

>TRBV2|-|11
ASKGEKRSPLH
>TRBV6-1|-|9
ASTRAFEQF
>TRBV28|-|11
ATTLGREDIQY
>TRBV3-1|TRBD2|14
ASSHGGRVYTDTQY
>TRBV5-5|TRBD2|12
ASSAGLADNEQF
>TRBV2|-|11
ASRDDRNTEAF
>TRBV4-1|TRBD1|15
ASSHTPGQGITGELF
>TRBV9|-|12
ASSVDEGSYGYT
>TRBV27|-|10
ASGQGNSPLH
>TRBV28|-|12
ASSLLTQNNEQF
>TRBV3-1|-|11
ASGEGRGTEAF
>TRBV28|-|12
ASSLIRTYNEQF
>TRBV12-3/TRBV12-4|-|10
ANRRGPGELF
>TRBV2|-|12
ASSDHAGPRGYT
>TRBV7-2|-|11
ASSEELTYEQY
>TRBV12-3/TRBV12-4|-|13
ASSRNSVYQETQY
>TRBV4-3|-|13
ASSQDPAVNTEAF
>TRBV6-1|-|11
ASSNSNTGELF